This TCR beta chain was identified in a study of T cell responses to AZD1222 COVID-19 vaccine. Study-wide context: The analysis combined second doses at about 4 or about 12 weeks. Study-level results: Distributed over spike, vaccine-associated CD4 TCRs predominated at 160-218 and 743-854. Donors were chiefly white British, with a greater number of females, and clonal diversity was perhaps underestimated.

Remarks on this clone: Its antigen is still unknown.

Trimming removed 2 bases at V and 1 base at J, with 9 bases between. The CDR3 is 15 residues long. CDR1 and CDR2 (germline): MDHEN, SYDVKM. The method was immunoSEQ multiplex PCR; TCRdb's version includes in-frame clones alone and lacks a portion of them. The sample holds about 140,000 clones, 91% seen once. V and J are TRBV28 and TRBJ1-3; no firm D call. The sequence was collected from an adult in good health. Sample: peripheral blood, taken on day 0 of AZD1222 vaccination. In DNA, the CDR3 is TGTGCCAGCAGTTTAGTCTCCCTATCTGGAAACACCATATATTTT. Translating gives CASSLVSLSGNTIYF.